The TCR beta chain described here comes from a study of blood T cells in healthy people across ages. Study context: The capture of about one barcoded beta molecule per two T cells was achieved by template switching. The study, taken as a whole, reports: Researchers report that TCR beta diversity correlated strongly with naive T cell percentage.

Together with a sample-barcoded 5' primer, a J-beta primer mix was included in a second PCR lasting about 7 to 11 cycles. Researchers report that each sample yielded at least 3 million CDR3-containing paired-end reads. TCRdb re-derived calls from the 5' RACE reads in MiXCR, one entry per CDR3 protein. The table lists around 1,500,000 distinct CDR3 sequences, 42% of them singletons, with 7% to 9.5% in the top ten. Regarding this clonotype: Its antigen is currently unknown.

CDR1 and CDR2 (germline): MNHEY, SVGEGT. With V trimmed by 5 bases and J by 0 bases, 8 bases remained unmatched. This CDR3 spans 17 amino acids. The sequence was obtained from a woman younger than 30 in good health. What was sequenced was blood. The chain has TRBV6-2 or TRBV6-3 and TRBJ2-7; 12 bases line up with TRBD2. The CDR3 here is CASSTTSGRGPSYEQYF. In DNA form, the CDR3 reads TGTGCCAGCAGTACGACTAGCGGGAGAGGTCCCTCCTACGAGCAGTACTTC.